The entry that follows covers one T cell receptor (beta chain) sequence. The data belong to a study of human T cells and chemical hapten exposure. Stated time point: patch test 2, 6 weeks after DPC sensitization. Treatment in this sample: therapeutic diphenylcyclopropenone sensitization with weekly scalp DPC. Participating donors were patients with alopecia, aged 18 to 70 years, considered appropriate candidates for DPC. V dropped 4 bases and J dropped 1 base, with 16 bases sitting between them. Germline values: CDR1 SGHVS, CDR2 FQNEAQ. The CDR3 sequence is 16 residues long. TCRdb re-called the RACE reads through MiXCR, storing one row per CDR3 protein. The data contain approximately 85,000 distinct CDR3 sequences, roughly 10% of them singletons.

The receptor comes from a woman aged 30 to 39 with alopecia areata. Some clones in this sample may be carry-over from other donors' samples. The chain uses TRBV7-8 and TRBJ1-1, with D maybe TRBD1 (6 bases). The sample here was whole blood, taken in connection with sensitization to the hapten diphenylcyclopropenone (DPC). CDR3 in DNA: TGTGCCAGCAGCTCGTGGGCAGGGGTCGGGAACACTGAAGCTTTCTTT. It yields the protein CASSSWAGVGNTEAFF.